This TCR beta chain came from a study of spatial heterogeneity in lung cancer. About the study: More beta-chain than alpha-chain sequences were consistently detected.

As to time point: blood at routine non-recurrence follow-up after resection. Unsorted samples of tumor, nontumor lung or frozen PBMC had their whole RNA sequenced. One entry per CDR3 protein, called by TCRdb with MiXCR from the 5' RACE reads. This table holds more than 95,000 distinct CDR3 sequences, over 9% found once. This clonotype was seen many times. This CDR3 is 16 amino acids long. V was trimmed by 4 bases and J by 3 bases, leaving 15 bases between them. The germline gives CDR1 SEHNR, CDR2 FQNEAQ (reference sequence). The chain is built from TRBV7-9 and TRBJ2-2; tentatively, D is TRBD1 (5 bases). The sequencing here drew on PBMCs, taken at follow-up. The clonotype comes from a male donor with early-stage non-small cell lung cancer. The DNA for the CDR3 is TGTGCCAGCAGCTATACAGGCCTTGGGGACACCGGGGAGCTGTTTTTT. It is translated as CASSYTGLGDTGELFF.